The present T cell receptor beta chain was sequenced within a study of Tregs in tolerant kidney transplant recipients. CD4+CD25+CD127- Tregs, CD4+CD25- non-Tregs, CD4 and CD8 cells were sorted. There are 16 residues in the CDR3. Per germline, CDR1 ENHRY and CDR2 SYGVKD. V lost 0 bases and J lost 2; bases outside the gene matches: 1. Concerning this clone itself: Its matching antigen is unknown.

Study outcomes and limitations: Tolerant patients' donor-specific Tregs expanded beyond overall Tregs, suggesting antigen-driven growth. This study did not directly address biological reproducibility.

TCRdb's table, derived via immunoSEQ multiplex PCR, lists solely in-frame clones and lacks some. The repertoire holds about 72,000 clones, with approximately 92% as singletons. The source of this sequence is a human donor who received a combined kidney and bone marrow transplant. This sample comprised CD8+ T cells from blood, obtained before the transplant. This rearrangement joins TRBV10-3 to TRBJ1-2; TRBD1 agrees at 12 bases. CDR3 sequence (DNA): TGTGCCATCAGTGAGTCGGGGACAGGGGGCAACTATGGCTACACCTTC. Protein: CAISESGTGGNYGYTF.